One and the same sample provided the 28 T cell receptor beta chains below, sequenced in a study of blood T cell repertoires in COVID-19. Profiled with immunoSEQ multiplex PCR; TCRdb holds only in-frame clones, not every one. There are 250,000 to 350,000 clones in the sample; around 87% occur only once, and approximately 7.8% lies in the top ten. The sequenced sample consisted of peripheral blood. All receptors derive from a woman between 50 and 59 years old who had recovered from COVID-19.

The chain is built from TRBV7-2 and TRBJ1-5; D is unresolved. Trimming removed 2 bases from V and 6 bases from J, with 11 bases in between. The CDR3 contains 14 residues. Germline values: CDR1 SGHTA, CDR2 FQGNSA. The CDR3 sequence: CASSLRLEGQPQHF. The CDR3 DNA sequence: TGTGCCAGCAGCTTACGACTTGAGGGTCAGCCCCAGCATTTT.

This clone was recorded once. This sequence joins TRBV6-2 or TRBV6-3 and TRBJ2-1; the D is unclear. The V end was cut by 4 bases, the J end by 3 bases, with 10 bases between. Germline loops: CDR1 MNHEY, CDR2 SVGEGT. The CDR3 is 14 amino acids. Here the CDR3 reads CASSFLSGYNEQFF. The CDR3 bases are TGTGCCAGCAGTTTCTTATCGGGCTACAATGAGCAGTTCTTC.

This clone was observed a single time. The chain combines TRBV3-1 (or the pseudogene TRBV3-2) with TRBJ2-2; a possible D gene is TRBD2 (6 bases). Germline CDR1 is LGHDT and CDR2 is YNNKEL (reference sequence). V dropped 1 base and J dropped 7 bases, with 10 bases sitting between them. The CDR3 length is 14 residues. CDR3 amino acids: CASSQGDFGGELFF. CDR3 nucleotides: TGTGCCAGCAGCCAAGGGGACTTCGGCGGGGAGCTGTTTTTT.

V is TRBV28 and J is TRBJ1-4, with 10 bases matching TRBD1. The J segment lost 6 bases and the V segment lost 7 bases, leaving 11 bases of the junction unmatched. The CDR3 runs to 16 residues. Germline V gene sequence: CDR1 MDHEN, CDR2 SYDVKM. CDR3 in amino acids: CASTPTAGTGDEKLFF. Written as DNA, the CDR3 is TGTGCCAGCACTCCAACTGCCGGGACAGGGGATGAAAAACTGTTTTTT.

The chain recombines TRBV7-9 with TRBJ2-3; TRBD1 is a possible D gene (5 bases). CDR1 and CDR2 from the germline V gene are SEHNR and FQNEAQ (reference sequence). Trimming removed 7 bases at V and 0 bases at J, with 17 bases between. The CDR3 covers 16 residues. The DNA of the CDR3 is TGTGCCAGCACCCTAGGGGAAGCTCCTAGCACAGATACGCAGTATTTT. It specifies CASTLGEAPSTDTQYF.

The chain has TRBV30 and TRBJ1-6; 7 bases match TRBD1. With 3 bases clipped from V and 7 bases from J, the junction kept 9 bases outside the gene matches. Looked up from germline, CDR1 is GTSNPN and CDR2 is SVGIG (reference sequence). This CDR3 is 15 amino acids long. The CDR3 protein is CAWRPAGTANSPLHF. CDR3 DNA: TGTGCCTGGAGGCCTGCCGGGACAGCCAATTCACCCCTCCACTTT.

The chain links TRBV11-3 to TRBJ2-1; D perhaps matches TRBD1 (5 bases). Trimming stripped 5 bases from V and 6 bases from J, with 26 bases between. This CDR3 contains 18 residues. Germline V gene data show CDR1 as SGHNT and CDR2 as YENEEA. CDR3: CASSPAAANPQGVNEQFF. The CDR3 bases are TGTGCCAGCAGCCCGGCCGCGGCGAACCCCCAAGGGGTCAATGAGCAGTTCTTC. Together with reference TRBV11-3 and TRBJ2-1, the CDR3 gives the full variable domain: EAGVVQSPRYKIIEKKQPVAFWCNPISGHNTLYWYLQNLGQGPELLIRYENEEAVDDSQLPKDRFSAERLKGVDSTLKIQPAELGDSAVYLCASSPAAANPQGVNEQFFGPGTRLTVL.

The rearrangement links TRBV27 to TRBJ2-2, with 13 bases that match TRBD2. Germline trimming cut 0 bases from V and 0 bases from J; bases unmatched to any gene: 4. The CDR3 contains 19 residues. CDR1 is MNHEY and CDR2 is SMNVEV in the germline V gene (reference sequence). CDR3 sequence reads: CASSLSWGLAGPNTGELFF. The CDR3 nucleotides read TGTGCCAGCAGTTTATCGTGGGGACTAGCGGGGCCGAACACCGGGGAGCTGTTTTTT.

There are a few counts of this clone. The rearrangement uses TRBV7-9 and TRBJ2-1, with 7 bases lining up with TRBD2. V dropped 7 bases and J dropped 8; count of bases not matched to a gene: 5. CDR1 and CDR2 (germline): SEHNR, FQNEAQ (reference sequence). The CDR3 sequence is 12 residues long. The CDR3 bases are TGTGCCAGCACCGGACTAGTTGATGAGCAGTTCTTC. It yields the protein CASTGLVDEQFF. The full variable domain, completed using reference TRBV7-9 and TRBJ2-1, is DTGVSQNPRHKITKRGQNVTFRCDPISEHNRLYWYRQTLGQGPEFLTYFQNEAQLEKSRLLSDRFSAERPKGSFSTLEIQRTEQGDSAMYLCASTGLVDEQFFGPGTRLTVL.

The V call is TRBV7-2, the J call TRBJ2-3; 9 bases map to TRBD1. This CDR3 has 16 amino acids. Germline CDR1 reads SGHTA; CDR2 reads FQGNSA. J was trimmed by 4 bases and V by 6 bases; bases with no gene match: 11. CDR3 amino acids: CASRSLQGAGADTQYF. The CDR3 coding sequence is TGTGCCAGCAGGTCGCTACAGGGGGCTGGGGCAGATACGCAGTATTTT.

V and J are TRBV4-1 and TRBJ1-5; D may be TRBD1 (5 bases). The CDR3 covers 16 residues. The germline gives CDR1 MGHRA, CDR2 YSYEKL. The V gene lost 0 bases and the J gene lost 4 bases, with 13 bases spanning the gap. CDR3 protein: CASSQDVARTNQPQHF. The DNA for the CDR3 is TGCGCCAGCAGCCAAGATGTCGCCAGGACAAATCAGCCCCAGCATTTT.

The chain uses TRBV6-1 and TRBJ2-7; 10 positions agree with TRBD2. Germline trimming cut 4 bases from V and 4 bases from J; bases unmatched to any gene: 22. Per the germline V gene, CDR1 is MNHNS and CDR2 is SASEGT. This CDR3 is built from 20 residues. The CDR3 DNA follows: TGTGCCAGCAGTGCAAAATACAAACCCGATAAGCGGGAGGGGAGGTACGAGCAGTACTTC. Protein sequence: CASSAKYKPDKREGRYEQYF.

V usage is TRBV9 and J usage is TRBJ2-2; no clear D gene. V gave up 3 bases and J gave up 0 bases, with 6 bases separating them. Germline CDR1 and CDR2: SGDLS and YYNGEE. The CDR3 contains 14 residues. The CDR3, as DNA: TGTGCCAGCAGCGCAGACTCGAACACCGGGGAGCTGTTTTTT. Its translation is CASSADSNTGELFF.

The chain carries TRBV18 and TRBJ1-4; no reliable D call. The CDR3 is 13 amino acids. With 4 bases removed from V and 4 bases from J, the gap between germline ends came to 7 bases. Germline CDR1 is KGHSH and CDR2 is LQKENI. Written as DNA, the CDR3 is TGTGCCAGCTCACGCGAGCTTAATGAAAAACTGTTTTTT. Translating it yields CASSRELNEKLFF.

This clone was counted at least ten times. Within the sample, other DNA sequences also encode this same CDR3. The rearrangement links TRBV28 to TRBJ1-1; 8 bases map to TRBD1. Trimming removed 6 bases from V and 5 bases from J; junction bases left unmatched: 8. The CDR3 is made up of 14 amino acids. Germline loops: CDR1 MDHEN, CDR2 SYDVKM. The CDR3 nucleotides read TGTGCCAGCAGCAGACAGGGGCTGGGGACTGAAGCTTTCTTT. Translation: CASSRQGLGTEAFF. The variable domain in full, with the rest retrieved from reference TRBV28 and TRBJ1-1, is DVKVTQSSRYLVKRTGEKVFLECVQDMDHENMFWYRQDPGLGLRLIYFSYDVKMKEKGDIPEGYSVSREKKERFSLILESASTNQTSMYLCASSRQGLGTEAFFGQGTRLTVV.

This clone was observed a handful of times. The chain joins TRBV5-1 to TRBJ2-7, with no clear D. Germline values: CDR1 SGHRS, CDR2 YFSETQ. The CDR3 runs to 13 residues. V lost 6 bases and J lost 0, with 10 bases in between. CDR3 nucleotides: TGCGCCAGCAAGTCGATTAGCTCCTACGAGCAGTACTTC. Translation gives CASKSISSYEQYF.

The gene calls are TRBV21-1 and TRBJ2-7; the table's D call of TRBD1 was not tested on the DNA. TRBV21-1 is reported as a pseudogene. The CDR3 runs to 15 residues. CDR3 sequence (DNA): TGTGCCAGCAGCAAATTTACAGGGGGCTGGTACGAGCAGTACTTC. Amino acid sequence: CASSKFTGGWYEQYF.

The V gene is TRBV5-6, the J gene TRBJ1-5, with D unclear. V lost 4 bases and J lost 1, with 15 bases in between. Per germline, CDR1 SGHDT and CDR2 YYEEEE. The CDR3 spans 16 residues. CDR3 coding DNA: TGTGCCAGCAGCACCCACGGCGGTACCAGCAATCAGCCCCAGCATTTT. It yields the protein CASSTHGGTSNQPQHF. The full variable domain, with the rest looked up from reference TRBV5-6 and TRBJ1-5, is DAGVTQSPTHLIKTRGQQVTLRCSPKSGHDTVSWYQQALGQGPQFIFQYYEEEERQRGNFPDRFSGHQFPNYSSELNVNALLLGDSALYLCASSTHGGTSNQPQHFGDGTRLSIL.

The chain has TRBV11-3 and TRBJ2-1, with TRBD2 identical over 13 bases. The CDR3 length is 15 residues. V dropped 5 bases and J dropped 6; count of bases not matched to a gene: 4. Germline CDR1 SGHNT, CDR2 YENEEA. The CDR3 sequence is CASSPRLAGGNEQFF. Written as DNA, the CDR3 is TGTGCCAGCAGCCCGAGACTAGCGGGGGGCAATGAGCAGTTCTTC.

The V and J genes are TRBV7-2 and TRBJ2-7; 9 bases agree with TRBD2. J gave up 1 base and V 5 bases, and 3 bases lay outside the gene matches. This CDR3 comprises 14 residues. Germline V CDR1 and CDR2: SGHTA, FQGNSA. CDR3 nucleotides: TGTGCCAGCAGCCCGGGACTAGCATCCTACGAGCAGTACTTC. It yields the protein CASSPGLASYEQYF.

This chain's CDR3 is CASSFRLAGTSDTQYF. The CDR3, as DNA: TGTGCCAGCAGTTTCCGACTAGCGGGAACCTCAGATACGCAGTATTTT. This sequence joins TRBV6-5 and TRBJ2-3, with 11 bases identical to TRBD2. Germline V gene data show CDR1 as MNHEY and CDR2 as SVGAGI. This CDR3 is 16 amino acids long. V trimming: 4 bases; J trimming: 4 bases; junction bases outside the gene matches: 7.

This chain connects TRBV6-5 to TRBJ2-7; no clear D. CDR3 length: 12 residues. Trimming took off 6 bases at V and 1 base at J, with 7 bases between the two ends. Germline assignment: CDR1 MNHEY and CDR2 SVGAGI. The CDR3 nucleotides read TGTGCCAGCAGGGTACAGTCCTACGAGCAGTACTTC. This gives the protein CASRVQSYEQYF.

The chain is built from TRBV30 and TRBJ2-3, with TRBD2 matching over 13 bases. The CDR3 runs 16 residues. V dropped 0 bases and J dropped 3; count of bases not matched to a gene: 3. Per germline, CDR1 GTSNPN and CDR2 SVGIG (reference sequence). The CDR3 nucleotides read TGTGCCTGGAGTGTAGGACTAGCGGGAGTAACAGATACGCAGTATTTT. Amino acid sequence: CAWSVGLAGVTDTQYF.

This chain uses TRBV5-1 with TRBJ2-1; 12 bases map to TRBD2. The CDR3 contains 17 residues. The V gene end was trimmed by 0 bases and the J gene end by 12 bases; junction bases not matched to a gene: 13. CDR1 is SGHRS and CDR2 is YFSETQ in the germline V gene. The CDR3 is CASSLGLAGAGLFGQFF. The CDR3, as DNA: TGCGCCAGCAGCTTGGGACTAGCGGGGGCCGGCCTGTTTGGGCAGTTCTTC.

This clone was observed once. The V and J genes are TRBV7-2 and TRBJ1-1; D gene unclear. The CDR3 extends over 13 amino acids. Trimming left V 8 bases short and J 8 bases short, with 18 bases between. Germline V lookup: CDR1 SGHTA, CDR2 FQGNSA. The CDR3 coding sequence is TGTGCCAGCCGCGAAACAACCTTAGCAGAAGCTTTCTTT. Translated, it gives CASRETTLAEAFF.

The rearrangement links TRBV5-5 to TRBJ2-2, with D maybe TRBD1 (6 bases). Trimming removed 4 bases at V and 7 bases at J, with 17 bases between. Germline V gene lookup returns CDR1 SGHKS and CDR2 YYEKEE (reference sequence). The length of the CDR3 is 15 residues. CDR3: CASSNIQGPNGELFF. DNA for the CDR3: TGTGCCAGCAGCAACATACAGGGACCTAACGGGGAGCTGTTTTTT.

This clone was counted between two and nine times. At one boundary the junction diverges from the germline segment, which might be a read error. The rearrangement links TRBV6-5 to TRBJ2-1, with TRBD2 as a possible D gene (6 bases). Looked up from germline, CDR1 is MNHEY and CDR2 is SVGAGI. CDR3 size: 13 residues. CDR3 loop: CASRYYGGNEQFF. The CDR3 DNA reads TGTGCCAGCAGGTACTACGGGGGCAATGAGCAGTTCTTC.

The CDR3 spells CSVAGSEGLAGVETQYF. For the CDR3, the DNA is TGCAGCGTTGCGGGTTCCGAGGGACTAGCGGGAGTGGAGACCCAGTACTTC. V gene TRBV29-1 combines with J gene TRBJ2-5; 14 nucleotides match TRBD2. Germline CDR1 SQVTM, CDR2 ANQGSEA. This CDR3 comprises 17 residues. Trimming removed 4 bases from V and 5 bases from J; junction bases left unmatched: 12.